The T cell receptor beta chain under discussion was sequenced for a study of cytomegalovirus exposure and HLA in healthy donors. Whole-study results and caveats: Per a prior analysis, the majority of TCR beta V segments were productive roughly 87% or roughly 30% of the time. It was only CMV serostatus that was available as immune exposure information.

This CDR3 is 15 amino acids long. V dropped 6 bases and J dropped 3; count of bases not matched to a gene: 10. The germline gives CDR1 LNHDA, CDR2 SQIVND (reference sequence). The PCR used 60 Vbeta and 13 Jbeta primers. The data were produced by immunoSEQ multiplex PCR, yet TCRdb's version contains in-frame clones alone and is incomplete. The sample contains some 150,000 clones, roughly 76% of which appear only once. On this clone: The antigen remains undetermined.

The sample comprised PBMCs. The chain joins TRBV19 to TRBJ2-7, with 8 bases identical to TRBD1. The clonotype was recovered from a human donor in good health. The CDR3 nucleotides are TGTGCCAGTAGGAGAGGACAGGGTGGTAGCTACGAGCAGTACTTC. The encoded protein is CASRRGQGGSYEQYF.